This passage covers 13 T cell receptor beta chains from one sample sequenced in a study of blood T cell repertoires in COVID-19. Repertoires were generated with immunoSEQ multiplex PCR, while TCRdb's copy carries only in-frame clones and drops some. The sample yields about 110,000 clones, more than 75% seen once. The sequenced sample was peripheral blood. These receptors were obtained from a woman aged 45-59 years with acute or convalescent COVID-19.

The chain carries TRBV19 and TRBJ2-7, with D possibly being TRBD1 (6 bases). V shed 4 bases and J shed 2 bases, with 12 bases lying between them. The germline gives CDR1 LNHDA, CDR2 SQIVND (reference sequence). The CDR3 extends over 14 amino acids. This chain's CDR3 is CASSTAGAPYEQYF. DNA of the CDR3: TGTGCCAGTAGTACGGCAGGGGCCCCCTACGAGCAGTACTTC.

The chain employs TRBV10-3 and TRBJ2-7; 7 positions agree with TRBD1. Trimming at V came to 6 bases and at J to 3 bases, leaving 8 bases not matched to a gene. In germline, CDR1 is ENHRY, CDR2 SYGVKD. CDR3 length: 14 amino acids. In nucleotides, the CDR3 is TGTGCCATCAGATTACCGGGACAGAACTACGAGCAGTACTTC. Translation gives CAIRLPGQNYEQYF.

The V gene is TRBV6-1, the J gene TRBJ1-6; tentative D call: TRBD1 (6 bases). Germline assignment: CDR1 MNHNS and CDR2 SASEGT. The CDR3 extends over 16 amino acids. With 5 bases removed from V and 8 bases from J, the gap between germline ends came to 19 bases. The CDR3 is CASSQEATGAYSPLHF. CDR3 nucleotides: TGTGCCAGCAGTCAAGAAGCGACAGGTGCCTATTCACCCCTCCACTTT.

This chain links TRBV27 with TRBJ2-3, with TRBD2 identical over 9 bases. J lost 4 bases, V lost 2 bases, and 10 bases had no gene match. CDR1 is MNHEY and CDR2 is SMNVEV in the germline V gene (reference sequence). CDR3 length: 17 residues. The CDR3 here is CASSLGSGGHRADTQYF. The CDR3 bases are TGTGCCAGCAGTTTAGGTAGCGGGGGCCATAGAGCAGATACGCAGTATTTT.

The chain joins TRBV7-8 to TRBJ2-5; 9 bases map to TRBD2. Trimming took 4 bases from V and 2 from J; bases not matched to a gene: 5. The CDR3 is made up of 15 amino acids. Per germline, CDR1 SGHVS and CDR2 FQNEAQ. The CDR3 nucleotides are TGTGCCAGCAGCTCCGGACTAGCGACGCAAGAGACCCAGTACTTC. It codes for CASSSGLATQETQYF. The full variable domain, its missing parts supplied by reference TRBV7-8 and TRBJ2-5, is GAGVSQSPRYKVAKRGQDVALRCDPISGHVSLFWYQQALGQGPEFLTYFQNEAQLDKSGLPSDRFFAERPEGSVSTLKIQRTQQEDSAVYLCASSSGLATQETQYFGPGTRLLVL.

The gene calls are TRBV2 and TRBJ2-4, with D tentatively TRBD1 (5 bases). This CDR3 has 16 residues. CDR1 SNHLY and CDR2 FYNNEI come from the germline V gene. Trimming took 2 bases from V and 0 from J, leaving 11 bases between them. This CDR3 is CASSESRVLAKNIQYF. The CDR3 region has the DNA TGTGCCAGCAGTGAAAGCAGGGTCCTAGCCAAAAACATTCAGTACTTC.

The CDR3 spells CASSMGRQPQHF. For the CDR3, the DNA is TGTGCCAGTAGTATGGGGCGACAGCCCCAGCATTTT. V usage is TRBV19 and J usage is TRBJ1-5; D perhaps matches TRBD1 (5 bases). Trimming shortened V by 3 bases and J by 7 bases, and 7 bases separated the two germline ends. The length of the CDR3 is 12 residues. Germline V gives CDR1 LNHDA, CDR2 SQIVND (reference sequence).

The chain is built from TRBV28 and TRBJ2-7; TRBD1 agrees at 8 bases. V shed 5 bases and J 4 bases; nucleotides not matched to a gene: 13. Looked up from germline, CDR1 is MDHEN and CDR2 is SYDVKM. The CDR3 length is 16 residues. CDR3 protein: CASSRTGGSGTYEQYF. Written as DNA, the CDR3 is TGTGCCAGCAGTCGCACAGGGGGATCGGGAACTTACGAGCAGTACTTC.

This clone was seen only once. This chain joins TRBV14 and TRBJ2-5; maybe TRBD2 (5 bases). Germline lookup yields CDR1 SGHDN and CDR2 FVKESK. This CDR3 has 15 residues. The V end was cut by 0 bases, the J end by 5 bases, with 13 bases between. In DNA, the CDR3 is TGTGCCAGCAGCCAAGATAGCGCGTCGTTGGAGACCCAGTACTTC. Translated: CASSQDSASLETQYF.

The chain employs TRBV7-2 and TRBJ2-1; 7 bases line up with TRBD2. Germline CDR1 reads SGHTA; CDR2 reads FQGNSA. The junction had 6 bases not matched to a gene; V was cut back by 1 base and J by 6 bases. The CDR3 is 15 amino acids. The CDR3 sequence is CASSLVRTSVNEQFF. In DNA, the CDR3 is TGTGCCAGCAGCTTAGTGAGGACTAGTGTCAATGAGCAGTTCTTC.

This clone was recorded once. V and J are TRBV7-2 and TRBJ2-5; D is possibly TRBD1 (6 bases). Trimming pared 0 bases from V and 7 bases from J, leaving 15 bases between. This CDR3 has 15 amino acids. Germline values: CDR1 SGHTA, CDR2 FQGNSA. The CDR3 DNA follows: TGTGCCAGCAGCTTAGCAGTGGGCAAACAGGGGACCCAGTACTTC. Its protein product is CASSLAVGKQGTQYF. Drawing the rest from reference TRBV7-2 and TRBJ2-5, the complete variable domain is GAGVSQSPSNKVTEKGKDVELRCDPISGHTALYWYRQSLGQGLEFLIYFQGNSAPDKSGLPSDRFSAERTGGSVSTLTIQRTQQEDSAVYLCASSLAVGKQGTQYFGPGTRLLVL.

The chain recombines TRBV7-9 with TRBJ2-5; 7 bases align to TRBD2. The V gene end was trimmed by 4 bases and the J gene end by 2 bases; junction bases not matched to a gene: 7. Germline V gene data show CDR1 as SEHNR and CDR2 as FQNEAQ (reference sequence). This CDR3 comprises 15 residues. CDR3 amino acids: CASSWGGQNQETQYF. CDR3 bases: TGTGCCAGCAGCTGGGGAGGGCAGAATCAAGAGACCCAGTACTTC.

The count of this clone is one. This CDR3 reads CASSPRGGGAREEQYF. The CDR3 DNA follows: TGTGCCAGCAGCCCCCGGGGCGGGGGGGCCCGGGAAGAGCAGTACTTC. The chain employs TRBV7-9 and TRBJ2-7; 9 bases map to TRBD2. The germline V gene encodes CDR1 SEHNR and CDR2 FQNEAQ (reference sequence). This CDR3 spans 16 amino acids. Trimming cost V 5 bases and J 7 bases; bases outside gene matches: 15.